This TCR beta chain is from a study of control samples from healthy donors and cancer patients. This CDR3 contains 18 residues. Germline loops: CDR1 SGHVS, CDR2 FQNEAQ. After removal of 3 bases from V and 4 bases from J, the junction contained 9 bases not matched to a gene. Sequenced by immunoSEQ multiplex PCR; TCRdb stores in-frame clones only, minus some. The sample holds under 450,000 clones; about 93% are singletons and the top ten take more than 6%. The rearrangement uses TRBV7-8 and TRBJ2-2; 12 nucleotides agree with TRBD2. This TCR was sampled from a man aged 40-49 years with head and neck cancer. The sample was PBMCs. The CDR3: CASSFQSLAGGRTGELFF. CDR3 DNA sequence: TGTGCCAGCAGCTTCCAGAGTCTAGCGGGGGGGCGCACCGGGGAGCTGTTTTTT.